A single sample gave rise to the 17 T cell receptor beta chains below, sequenced in a study of blood T cell repertoires in COVID-19. Sequencing used immunoSEQ multiplex PCR; TCRdb keeps in-frame clones, though not all of them. The table shows around 330,000 clones, with roughly 86% occurring only once. Sequenced material: PBMCs or T cells enriched from blood (not recorded which). These TCRs come from a young woman who had recovered from COVID-19.

V gene TRBV5-6 combines with J gene TRBJ1-2, with D possibly TRBD1 on 6 matching bases. The CDR3 has 14 residues. Germline CDR1 is SGHDT and CDR2 is YYEEEE. Trimming left V 4 bases short and J 3 bases short, with 13 bases between. CDR3 in amino acids: CASSEQGLDYGYTF. In nucleotides, the CDR3 is TGTGCCAGCAGCGAGCAGGGGTTGGACTATGGCTACACCTTC.

The chain recombines TRBV27 with TRBJ1-1; no reliable D call. V was pared by 2 bases and J by 4 bases, with 8 bases between. Germline-derived CDR1 and CDR2 are MNHEY and SMNVEV (reference sequence). The CDR3 length is 13 residues. In nucleotides, the CDR3 is TGTGCCAGCAGTTTACAGGTCGGCACTGAAGCTTTCTTT. Translation: CASSLQVGTEAFF.

The chain links TRBV28 to TRBJ1-2; D perhaps matches TRBD1 (5 bases). V was clipped by 3 bases and J by 7 bases, with 15 bases between them. Germline lookup yields CDR1 MDHEN and CDR2 SYDVKM. CDR3 size: 14 residues. The CDR3 DNA reads TGTGCCAGCAGTTTTCCAGGGCGGTTGGGTGGCTACACCTTC. Protein: CASSFPGRLGGYTF.

The chain has TRBV6-5 and TRBJ2-7, with 8 bases fitting TRBD1. Per the germline V gene, CDR1 is MNHEY and CDR2 is SVGAGI. This CDR3 is 12 amino acids long. Unmatched junction bases numbered 7, after V lost 9 bases and J lost 6 bases. The CDR3 DNA is TGTGCCAGTTGGACAGGGACGGTCGAGCAGTACTTC. It codes for CASWTGTVEQYF.

The chain is built from TRBV7-9 and TRBJ2-3, with a tentative D call TRBD1 (7 bases). Germline V lookup: CDR1 SEHNR, CDR2 FQNEAQ (reference sequence). Between the trimmed V and J ends, which lost 3 bases and 5 bases, there was a span of 12 bases. The CDR3 covers 14 residues. The CDR3 loop is CASSFDREEDTQYF. In nucleotides, the CDR3 is TGTGCCAGCAGCTTCGACAGGGAGGAAGATACGCAGTATTTT. Variable domain in full (rest from reference TRBV7-9 and TRBJ2-3): DTGVSQNPRHKITKRGQNVTFRCDPISEHNRLYWYRQTLGQGPEFLTYFQNEAQLEKSRLLSDRFSAERPKGSFSTLEIQRTEQGDSAMYLCASSFDREEDTQYFGPGTRLTVL.

The gene calls are TRBV2 and TRBJ1-5; TRBD1 matches at 7 bases. The trim removed 5 bases at V and 7 bases at J, leaving 8 bases unmatched. Per germline, CDR1 SNHLY and CDR2 FYNNEI. The CDR3 runs 14 residues. The CDR3 DNA reads as TGTGCCAGCAGTTTACAGGGGTTGGGGCAGCCCCAGCATTTT. Translated, it gives CASSLQGLGQPQHF.

V is TRBV4-2 and J is TRBJ1-1; D is perhaps TRBD1 (5 bases). CDR1 is LGHNA and CDR2 is YNFKEQ in the germline V gene. Trimming removed 0 bases from V and 1 base from J, with 15 bases in between. The CDR3 extends over 17 amino acids. CDR3 amino acids: CASSQDPGREGNTEAFF. DNA for the CDR3: TGTGCCAGCAGCCAAGATCCAGGCAGGGAGGGGAACACTGAAGCTTTCTTT.

The chain carries TRBV7-2 and TRBJ1-2, with no clear D. The CDR3 runs 13 residues. Trimming removed 3 bases at V and 2 bases at J, with 7 bases between. Germline CDR1 and CDR2: SGHTA and FQGNSA. The CDR3 reads CASSFFGNYGYTF. The CDR3 region has the DNA TGTGCCAGCAGCTTCTTCGGGAACTATGGCTACACCTTC.

This chain joins TRBV7-9 and TRBJ1-2; D gene unclear. Trimming took 1 base from V and 7 from J, leaving 10 bases between them. The CDR3 is 13 residues long. Germline V gene sequence: CDR1 SEHNR, CDR2 FQNEAQ (reference sequence). This chain's CDR3 is CASSLGTRGGYTF. CDR3 nucleotide sequence: TGTGCCAGCAGCTTAGGGACTAGAGGTGGCTACACCTTC.

The CDR3 DNA follows: TGTGCCAGCAGCGTAGATGGCGGGCAAAGCTCCTACGAGCAGTACTTC. The encoded protein is CASSVDGGQSSYEQYF. This rearrangement joins TRBV9 to TRBJ2-7; possibly TRBD2 for D (5 bases). Trimming cost V 0 bases and J 0 bases, with 13 bases left between them. CDR3 length equals 16 residues. Germline V gene sequence: CDR1 SGDLS, CDR2 YYNGEE.

This chain uses TRBV5-4 with TRBJ2-2, with TRBD1 identical over 7 bases. The CDR3 totals 14 residues. J gave up 5 bases and V 3 bases, and 4 bases lay outside the gene matches. Germline V lookup: CDR1 SGHNT, CDR2 YYREEE (reference sequence). The CDR3, as DNA: TGTGCCAGCAGCTGGGACAGCGAGACCGGGGAGCTGTTTTTT. Protein: CASSWDSETGELFF.

CDR3 residues: CASSPLSGNQPQHF. The CDR3 DNA is TGTGCCAGCAGCCCTTTATCGGGCAATCAGCCCCAGCATTTT. The chain has TRBV6-2 or TRBV6-3 and TRBJ1-5; no reliable D call. The CDR3 covers 14 residues. From germline, CDR1 is MNHEY and CDR2 SVGEGT. V lost 6 bases and J 2 bases, leaving 11 bases between the germline ends.

J is TRBJ2-3 and V is TRBV9; maybe TRBD1 (6 bases). Germline V gene data show CDR1 as SGDLS and CDR2 as YYNGEE. V was trimmed by 2 bases and J by 1 base, leaving 8 bases between them. The CDR3 contains 14 residues. The CDR3 sequence: CASSVHRGTDTQYF. The CDR3 region has the DNA TGTGCCAGCAGCGTTCACAGGGGCACAGATACGCAGTATTTT.

The chain combines TRBV9 with TRBJ1-1, with 7 bases identical to TRBD1. Germline assignment: CDR1 SGDLS and CDR2 YYNGEE. V shed 2 bases, J shed 6 bases, and the junction held 4 bases outside the gene matches. This CDR3 spans 13 amino acids. Here the CDR3 reads CASSVTGTSEAFF. CDR3 DNA sequence: TGTGCCAGCAGCGTGACAGGGACCTCTGAAGCTTTCTTT.

This chain uses TRBV5-8 with TRBJ1-4, with D perhaps TRBD1 (5 bases). Germline CDR1 is SGHTS and CDR2 is YDEGEE. The CDR3 spans 14 residues. Trimming shortened V by 2 bases and J by 4 bases, and 9 bases separated the two germline ends. DNA for the CDR3: TGTGCCAGCAGCTTAAGGCAGGGTAATGAAAAACTGTTTTTT. This codes for CASSLRQGNEKLFF.

The chain uses TRBV5-1 and TRBJ2-1; D is perhaps TRBD1 (5 bases). Trimming took off 0 bases at V and 0 bases at J, with 10 bases between the two ends. Germline loops: CDR1 SGHRS, CDR2 YFSETQ. CDR3 size: 16 residues. The CDR3 loop is CASSLANQGSYNEQFF. As DNA, the CDR3 is TGCGCCAGCAGCTTGGCCAACCAGGGCTCCTACAATGAGCAGTTCTTC.

CDR3 sequence (DNA): TGTGCCAGCAGCCAAGAGCCGGGAGGAAACACCGGGGAGCTGTTTTTT. It codes for CASSQEPGGNTGELFF. This rearrangement joins TRBV14 to TRBJ2-2; TRBD2 aligns across 7 bases. The germline V gene encodes CDR1 SGHDN and CDR2 FVKESK. This CDR3 is built from 16 residues. The V gene end was trimmed by 0 bases and the J gene end by 2 bases; junction bases not matched to a gene: 3. Full variable domain (remainder filled in from reference TRBV14 and TRBJ2-2): EAGVTQFPSHSVIEKGQTVTLRCDPISGHDNLYWYRRVMGKEIKFLLHFVKESKQDESGMPNNRFLAERTGGTYSTLKVQPAELEDSGVYFCASSQEPGGNTGELFFGEGSRLTVL.